The entry that follows covers one T cell receptor beta chain sequence. What it recognizes is unknown. These data come from a study of T cell responses to AZD1222 COVID-19 vaccine. General study findings and limits: Donors were mostly white British, more females; clonal diversity possibly underestimated.

Trimming removed 4 bases from V and 6 bases from J; junction bases left unmatched: 5. CDR1 SNHLY and CDR2 FYNNEI come from the germline V gene. CDR3 size: 14 residues. The protocol was immunoSEQ multiplex PCR, while the TCRdb copy is restricted to in-frame clones and leaves out a portion. There are approximately 150,000 clones in the sample; under 95% occur only once, and roughly 4.6% lies in the top ten. Combined were second doses at about 4 or about 12 weeks. The starting material was peripheral blood, obtained 28 days after the second AZD1222 dose. The receptor was isolated from an adult who received the AZD1222 COVID-19 vaccine. V and J are TRBV2 and TRBJ1-4; 7 bases agree with TRBD1. The CDR3 sequence is CASSADRADEKLFF. The CDR3 DNA follows: TGTGCCAGCAGTGCTGACAGGGCAGATGAAAAACTGTTTTTT. The variable domain in full, completed from reference TRBV2 and TRBJ1-4, reads EPEVTQTPSHQVTQMGQEVILRCVPISNHLYFYWYRQILGQKVEFLVSFYNNEISEKSEIFDDQFSVERPDGSNFTLKIRSTKLEDSAMYFCASSADRADEKLFFGSGTQLSVL.